This T cell receptor (beta chain) is from a study of T cells in Graves' hyperthyroidism and ophthalmopathy. The CDR3 regions of TCR beta were amplified from RNA transcripts. During a first-round RT-PCR of the TCR CDR3, the HTBI primer set was used. MiXCR, run by TCRdb on the multiplex PCR reads, gives a single entry per CDR3 protein. The sample comprises hundreds of thousands of distinct CDR3 sequences, approximately 15% of which are singletons, and roughly 10% rests with the top ten. In its sample, this clonotype was seen a few times. Per the germline V gene, CDR1 is DFQATT and CDR2 is SNEGSKA (reference sequence). The CDR3 extends over 16 amino acids. The V gene end was trimmed by 3 bases and the J gene end by 2 bases; junction bases not matched to a gene: 7.

The sequence was collected from a woman between 18 and 29 years old with Graves' hyperthyroidism. This chain connects TRBV20-1 to TRBJ2-3, with 11 bases that match TRBD2. Sequenced input: blood. CDR3 loop: CSASLPSGRTTDTQYF. The CDR3 region has the DNA TGCAGTGCTAGTTTGCCTAGCGGGAGGACCACAGATACGCAGTATTTT.